A selection of T cell receptor beta chains follows, all from one sample in a study of T cell responses to AZD1222 COVID-19 vaccine. This table comes from immunoSEQ multiplex PCR, and its TCRdb copy is limited to in-frame clones, with some not included. The repertoire holds fewer than 110,000 clones, with more than 75% as singletons. Sequenced here: peripheral blood, sampled on day 0 of AZD1222 vaccination. These TCRs come from an adult in good health. CDR3s include the opening cysteine and the closing phenylalanine or tryptophan. The order of the fields is CDR3 DNA, CDR3 protein, clone size, J gene, D gene, V gene. D genes are given only for firm matches. Clone size is stated in some rows and not others, as once, few, many or a class when expanded.

TGTGCCAGCGGCCAACTAGGGAACTATGGCTACACCTTC CASGQLGNYGYTF NA TRBJ1-2 NA TRBV25-1
TGTGCCAGCAGCTTAGACAGGGGAGTCCGGCAGCCCCAGCATTTT CASSLDRGVRQPQHF NA TRBJ1-5 TRBD1 TRBV7-8
TGTGCCAGCAGTTTCCGACAACAAGCACCCCTCCACTTT CASSFRQQAPLHF NA TRBJ1-6 NA TRBV6-2/TRBV6-3
TGTGCCAGCAGTTACCTCCCTCACGAAGCTTTCTTT CASSYLPHEAFF NA TRBJ1-1 NA TRBV6-6
TGTGCCAGTAGTATCTGGCCCTCTGGAAACACCATATATTTT CASSIWPSGNTIYF few TRBJ1-3 NA TRBV19
TGTGCCAGCACCCAGGGACAGGGGTGGCAGACCCAGTACTTC CASTQGQGWQTQYF NA TRBJ2-5 TRBD1 TRBV6-5
TGCAGTGCTAGTCACCGGGAGGGTCGCACAGATACGCAGTATTTT CSASHREGRTDTQYF once TRBJ2-3 TRBD2 TRBV20-1
TGTGCCAGCAGCCCGAGATACAGATATTACGAGCAGTACTTC CASSPRYRYYEQYF NA TRBJ2-7 NA TRBV11-2
TGTGCCAGCGTACCCGGGACTAGATACAATGAGCAGTTCTTC CASVPGTRYNEQFF NA TRBJ2-1 TRBD2 TRBV9
TGTGCCAGTAGTATGAGGACCCAGAGGGGCTATGGCTACACCTTC CASSMRTQRGYGYTF NA TRBJ1-2 NA TRBV19
TGTGCCAGCAGGTACAGCGGCTCCTACGAGCAGTACTTC CASRYSGSYEQYF NA TRBJ2-7 NA TRBV6-5
TGTGCCAGCAGTTTAGGGGGCCTCTATGGCTACACCTTC CASSLGGLYGYTF NA TRBJ1-2 NA TRBV28
TGTGCCAGCAGTGAGTCATGGGATAGCAATCAGCCCCAGCATTTT CASSESWDSNQPQHF once TRBJ1-5 NA TRBV2
TGTGCAACCCGAAAGACAGACCCTATATTTCAGCCCCAGCATTTT CATRKTDPIFQPQHF NA TRBJ1-5 NA TRBV12-2
TGTGCCAGCAGCCCTAGGACAGGGGACACTGAAGCTTTCTTT CASSPRTGDTEAFF few TRBJ1-1 TRBD1 TRBV7-6
TGTGCCAGCAGTTACTCGGCAGCAGACCAAGAGACCCAGTACTTC CASSYSAADQETQYF NA TRBJ2-5 NA TRBV6-5
TGTGCCAGCAGCTTAGAAATTGGGCGGGGAAGATGGCAGTTCTTC CASSLEIGRGRWQFF NA TRBJ2-1 NA TRBV11-2
TGTGCCAGCAGCTTCGACAGCTCTAACTATGGCTACACCTTC CASSFDSSNYGYTF once TRBJ1-2 NA TRBV7-2
TGTGCCATCAGTGCACTAGCGGGTGCCAGAGGGCAGTACTTC CAISALAGARGQYF NA TRBJ2-7 TRBD2 TRBV10-3
TGTGCCAGTAGTATCAGCCAGCGTAGGAACACTGAAGCTTTCTTT CASSISQRRNTEAFF few TRBJ1-1 NA TRBV19
TGTGCCAGTAGTATAGGGGGACAGCTAATCAACATTCAGTACTTC CASSIGGQLINIQYF NA TRBJ2-4 TRBD1 TRBV19
TGTGCCAGCAGCCCGGGACAGGGAGGCTATGGCTACACCTTC CASSPGQGGYGYTF NA TRBJ1-2 TRBD1 TRBV28
TGTGCCAGCAGCCGGGGAGGGGGGGCCGGTCAGCCCCAGCATTTT CASSRGGGAGQPQHF NA TRBJ1-5 NA TRBV14
TGTGCCAGCACCTCGGGGGAGGGTGGAAACACCATATATTTT CASTSGEGGNTIYF NA TRBJ1-3 NA TRBV7-9
TGCGCCACCCAGGGACAAAACTACGAGCAGTACTTC CATQGQNYEQYF NA TRBJ2-7 NA TRBV10-2
TGTGCCACCAGCAGAGACAATGGGGGTGAAAAACTGTTTTTT CATSRDNGGEKLFF NA TRBJ1-4 NA TRBV15
TGTGCCAGCAGTACTAGCGAGATGGGGTACGAGCAGTACTTC CASSTSEMGYEQYF NA TRBJ2-7 TRBD2 TRBV28
TGTGCCAGCAGTTACTCGAAGGGGGGCGTTTCCTACGAGCAGTACTTC CASSYSKGGVSYEQYF NA TRBJ2-7 NA TRBV6-5
TGTGCCAGCAGCCTAACACTCTCAGGGAACACTGAAGCTTTCTTT CASSLTLSGNTEAFF NA TRBJ1-1 NA TRBV6-5
TGTGCCAGCAGGGGACCGACGGGAGAGACCCAGTACTTC CASRGPTGETQYF NA TRBJ2-5 NA TRBV2
TGTGCCAGCAGCGCGGGACTAGCCGGCGGAGAGACCCAGTACTTC CASSAGLAGGETQYF NA TRBJ2-5 TRBD2 TRBV7-2
TGTGCCAGTACCCCCTCCCGGACTAGCGGCTACGAGCAGTACTTC CASTPSRTSGYEQYF NA TRBJ2-7 TRBD2 TRBV19
TGTGCCAGCAGCTTGGGTGGGGAGTCACCCCTCCACTTT CASSLGGESPLHF few TRBJ1-6 NA TRBV5-4
TGCGCCAGCAGGCCCACTAGCGGGATGGACGAGCAGTACTTC CASRPTSGMDEQYF NA TRBJ2-7 TRBD2 TRBV5-1
TGTGCCAGCAGCTTTGGACTAGCGGCCTTAAGCTCCTACAATGAGCAGTTCTTC CASSFGLAALSSYNEQFF NA TRBJ2-1 TRBD2 TRBV11-2
TGTGCCAGCAGCTCCGGCCGAGGACAGGGTGAAGCTTTCTTT CASSSGRGQGEAFF NA TRBJ1-1 TRBD1 TRBV11-2
TGCGCCAGCAGCTTGGACACAGGGCCCTATGGCTACACCTTC CASSLDTGPYGYTF few TRBJ1-2 NA TRBV5-1
TGCGCCAGCAGCTTGTTTTCCCTCTCCTCAGATACGCAGTATTTT CASSLFSLSSDTQYF NA TRBJ2-3 NA TRBV5-1
TGTGCCAGCAGTGACAGGGAGCTGTTTTTT CASSDRELFF NA TRBJ2-2 NA TRBV6-1
TGTGCCAGCTCACCAGCCGGGACAGGGGTGAATGAGCAGTTCTTC CASSPAGTGVNEQFF NA TRBJ2-1 TRBD1 TRBV18
TGTGCCAGCAGCTTGGCAGGAAACTATGGCTACACCTTC CASSLAGNYGYTF NA TRBJ1-2 NA TRBV7-2
TGTGCCAGCTCACCACAGGGGGTGAACTCCTACAATGAGCAGTTCTTC CASSPQGVNSYNEQFF NA TRBJ2-1 NA TRBV18
TGTGCCAGCAGCGCCCTCGGGGCACAGGGCAGTGGCTACACCTTC CASSALGAQGSGYTF NA TRBJ1-2 NA TRBV9